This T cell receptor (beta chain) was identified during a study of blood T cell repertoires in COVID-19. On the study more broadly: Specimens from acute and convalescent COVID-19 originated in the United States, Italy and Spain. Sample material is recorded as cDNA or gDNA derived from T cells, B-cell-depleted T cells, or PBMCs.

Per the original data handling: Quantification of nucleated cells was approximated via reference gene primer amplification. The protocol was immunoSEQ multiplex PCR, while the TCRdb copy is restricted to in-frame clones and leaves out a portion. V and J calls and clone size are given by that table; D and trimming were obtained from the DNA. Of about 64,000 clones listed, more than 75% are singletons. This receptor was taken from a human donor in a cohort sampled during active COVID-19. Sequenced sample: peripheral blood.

For the CDR3, the DNA is TGCGCCAGCAGCTACGGGACTAGCGAAGCAGATACGCAGTATTTT. Translating gives CASSYGTSEADTQYF. The V gene is TRBV5-1, the J gene TRBJ2-3; 10 bases match TRBD2. The CDR3 totals 15 residues. Germline assignment: CDR1 SGHRS and CDR2 YFSETQ. V lost 3 bases to trimming and J lost 4 bases; unmatched junction nucleotides: 5. The full variable domain, its missing parts supplied by reference TRBV5-1 and TRBJ2-3, is KAGVTQTPRYLIKTRGQQVTLSCSPISGHRSVSWYQQTPGQGLQFLFEYFSETQRNKGNFPGRFSGRQFSNSRSEMNVSTLELGDSALYLCASSYGTSEADTQYFGPGTRLTVL.